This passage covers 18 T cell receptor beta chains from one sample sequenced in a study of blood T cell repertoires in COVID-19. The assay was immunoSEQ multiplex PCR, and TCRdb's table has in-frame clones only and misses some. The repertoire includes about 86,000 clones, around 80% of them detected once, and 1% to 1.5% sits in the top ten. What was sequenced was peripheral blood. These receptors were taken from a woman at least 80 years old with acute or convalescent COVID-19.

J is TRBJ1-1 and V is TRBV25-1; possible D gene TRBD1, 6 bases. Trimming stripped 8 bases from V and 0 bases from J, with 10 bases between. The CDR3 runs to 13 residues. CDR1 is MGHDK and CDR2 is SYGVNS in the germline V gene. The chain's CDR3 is CASSDRLNTEAFF. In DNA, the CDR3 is TGTGCCAGCTCAGACAGGTTGAACACTGAAGCTTTCTTT.

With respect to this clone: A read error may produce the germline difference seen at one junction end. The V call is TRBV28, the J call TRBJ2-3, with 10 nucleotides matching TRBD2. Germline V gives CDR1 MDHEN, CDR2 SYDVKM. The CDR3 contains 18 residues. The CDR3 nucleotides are TGTGCCAGCAGATTATTGAAGACTAGCGGGTTAGGCACAGATACGCAGTATTTT. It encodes CASRLLKTSGLGTDTQYF.

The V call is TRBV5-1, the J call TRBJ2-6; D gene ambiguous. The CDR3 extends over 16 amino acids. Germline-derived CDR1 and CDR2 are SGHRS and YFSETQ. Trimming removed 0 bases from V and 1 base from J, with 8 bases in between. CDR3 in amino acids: CASSLEPGSGANVLTF. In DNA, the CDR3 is TGCGCCAGCAGCTTGGAACCCGGGTCTGGGGCCAACGTCCTGACTTTC. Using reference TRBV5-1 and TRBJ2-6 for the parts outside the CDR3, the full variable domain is KAGVTQTPRYLIKTRGQQVTLSCSPISGHRSVSWYQQTPGQGLQFLFEYFSETQRNKGNFPGRFSGRQFSNSRSEMNVSTLELGDSALYLCASSLEPGSGANVLTFGAGSRLTVL.

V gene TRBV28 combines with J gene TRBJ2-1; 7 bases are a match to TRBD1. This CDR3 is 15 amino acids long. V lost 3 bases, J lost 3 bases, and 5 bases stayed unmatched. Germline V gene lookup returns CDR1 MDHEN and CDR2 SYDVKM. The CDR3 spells CASSLGTVGYNEQFF. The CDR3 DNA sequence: TGTGCCAGCAGTTTGGGGACAGTAGGCTACAATGAGCAGTTCTTC.

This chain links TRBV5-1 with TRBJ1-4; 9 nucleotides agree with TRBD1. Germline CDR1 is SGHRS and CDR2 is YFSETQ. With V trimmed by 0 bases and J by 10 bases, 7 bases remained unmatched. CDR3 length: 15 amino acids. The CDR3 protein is CASSLAGQGTAKLFF. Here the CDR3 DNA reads TGCGCCAGCAGCTTGGCGGGACAGGGAACGGCAAAACTGTTTTTT.

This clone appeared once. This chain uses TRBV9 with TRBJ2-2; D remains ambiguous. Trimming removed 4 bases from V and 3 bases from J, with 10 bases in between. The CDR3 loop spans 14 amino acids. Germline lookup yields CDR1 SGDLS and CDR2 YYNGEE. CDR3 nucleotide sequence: TGTGCCAGCAGCCCCGACGGAGACACCGGGGAGCTGTTTTTT. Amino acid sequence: CASSPDGDTGELFF.

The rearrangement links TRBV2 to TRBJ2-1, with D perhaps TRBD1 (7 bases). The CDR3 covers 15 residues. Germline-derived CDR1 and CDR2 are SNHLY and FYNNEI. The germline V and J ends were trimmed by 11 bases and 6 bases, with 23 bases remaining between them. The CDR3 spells CAARGTARVFNEQFF. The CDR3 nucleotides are TGTGCCGCCCGGGGGACAGCTAGGGTATTCAATGAGCAGTTCTTC.

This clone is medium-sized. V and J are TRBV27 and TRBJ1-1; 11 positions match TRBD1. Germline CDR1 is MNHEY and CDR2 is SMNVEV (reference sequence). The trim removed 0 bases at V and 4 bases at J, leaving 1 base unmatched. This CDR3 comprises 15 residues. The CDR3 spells CASSLSGTGGTEAFF. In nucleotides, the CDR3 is TGTGCCAGCAGTTTATCCGGGACAGGGGGCACTGAAGCTTTCTTT.

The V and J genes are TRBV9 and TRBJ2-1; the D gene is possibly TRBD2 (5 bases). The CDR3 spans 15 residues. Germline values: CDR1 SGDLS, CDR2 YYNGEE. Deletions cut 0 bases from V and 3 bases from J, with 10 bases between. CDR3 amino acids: CASSVVRTGYNEQFF. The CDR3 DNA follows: TGTGCCAGCAGCGTAGTGCGGACTGGCTACAATGAGCAGTTCTTC.

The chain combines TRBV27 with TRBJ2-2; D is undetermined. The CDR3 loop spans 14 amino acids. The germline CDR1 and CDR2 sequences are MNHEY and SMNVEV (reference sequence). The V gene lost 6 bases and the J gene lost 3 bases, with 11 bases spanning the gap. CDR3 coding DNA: TGTGCCAGCAGGACAAACGTTTACACCGGGGAGCTGTTTTTT. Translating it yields CASRTNVYTGELFF.

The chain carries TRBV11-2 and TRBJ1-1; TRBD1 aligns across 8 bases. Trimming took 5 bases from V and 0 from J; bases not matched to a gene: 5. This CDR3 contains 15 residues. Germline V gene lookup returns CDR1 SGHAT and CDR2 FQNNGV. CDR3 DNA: TGTGCCAGCAGCCCTAACAGGGGGATGAACACTGAAGCTTTCTTT. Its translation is CASSPNRGMNTEAFF.

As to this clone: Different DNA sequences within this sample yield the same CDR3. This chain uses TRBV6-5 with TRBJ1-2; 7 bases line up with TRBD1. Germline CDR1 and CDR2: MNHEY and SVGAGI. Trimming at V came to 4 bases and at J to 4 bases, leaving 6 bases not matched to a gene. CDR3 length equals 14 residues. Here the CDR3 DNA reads TGTGCCAGCAGTTCGACAGGGCAGATCTATGGCTACACCTTC. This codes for CASSSTGQIYGYTF.

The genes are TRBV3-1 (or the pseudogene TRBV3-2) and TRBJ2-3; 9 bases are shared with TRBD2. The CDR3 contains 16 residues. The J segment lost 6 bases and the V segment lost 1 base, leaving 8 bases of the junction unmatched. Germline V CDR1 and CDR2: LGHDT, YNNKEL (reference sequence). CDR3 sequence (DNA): TGTGCCAGCAGCCAAGCTTGGGCGGGGGGGTCCGATACGCAGTATTTT. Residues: CASSQAWAGGSDTQYF.

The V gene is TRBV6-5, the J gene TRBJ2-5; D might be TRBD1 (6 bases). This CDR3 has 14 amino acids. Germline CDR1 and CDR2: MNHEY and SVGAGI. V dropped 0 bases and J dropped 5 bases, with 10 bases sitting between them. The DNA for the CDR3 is TGTGCCAGCAGTTACTCTTACAGGGTTGAGACCCAGTACTTC. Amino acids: CASSYSYRVETQYF.

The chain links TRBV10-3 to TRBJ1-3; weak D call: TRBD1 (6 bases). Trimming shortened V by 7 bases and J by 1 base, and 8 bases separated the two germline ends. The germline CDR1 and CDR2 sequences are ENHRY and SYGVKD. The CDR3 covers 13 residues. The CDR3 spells CAITGTSGNTIYF. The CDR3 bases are TGTGCCATCACTGGGACATCTGGAAACACCATATATTTT.

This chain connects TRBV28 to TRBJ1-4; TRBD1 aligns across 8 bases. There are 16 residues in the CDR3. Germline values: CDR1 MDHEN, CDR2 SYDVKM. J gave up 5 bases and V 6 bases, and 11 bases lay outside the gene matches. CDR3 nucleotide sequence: TGTGCCAGCAGCCCCTCCGGGACAGGAACGAATGAAAAACTGTTTTTT. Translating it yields CASSPSGTGTNEKLFF.

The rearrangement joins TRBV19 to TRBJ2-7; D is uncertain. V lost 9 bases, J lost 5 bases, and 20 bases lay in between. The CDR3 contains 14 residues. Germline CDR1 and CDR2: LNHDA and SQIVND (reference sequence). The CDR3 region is CASRRALGWNEQYF. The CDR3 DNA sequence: TGTGCCAGCCGACGTGCTTTGGGCTGGAACGAGCAGTACTTC.

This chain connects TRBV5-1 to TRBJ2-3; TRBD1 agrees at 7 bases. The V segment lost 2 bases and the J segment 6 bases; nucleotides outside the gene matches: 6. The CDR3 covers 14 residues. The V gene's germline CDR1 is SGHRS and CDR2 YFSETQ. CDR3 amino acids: CASSFGQVGDTQYF. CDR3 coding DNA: TGCGCCAGCAGCTTCGGACAGGTCGGGGATACGCAGTATTTT.